One and the same sample provided the 30 T cell receptor beta chains below, sequenced in a study of OX40 agonist ivuxolimab in advanced cancers. Repertoires were generated with immunoSEQ multiplex PCR, while TCRdb's copy carries only in-frame clones and drops some. Of 11,000 to 15,000 clones in the sample, approximately 80% are singletons; the top ten hold roughly 36%. The sample in question was CD4+ or CD8+ T cells sorted from blood, obtained in a trial of the OX40 agonist ivuxolimab. The receptors were gathered from an adult with an advanced solid tumor such as melanoma, head and neck, liver or kidney cancer.

This clone was seen a single time. This chain uses TRBV19 with TRBJ1-4; unclear D gene. This CDR3 has 13 amino acids. Germline CDR1 is LNHDA and CDR2 is SQIVND (reference sequence). The ends were cut back, 9 bases at V and 8 bases at J, with 16 bases in the middle. CDR3 amino acids: CASANGVGEKLFF. The CDR3 nucleotides read TGTGCCAGCGCAAATGGGGTAGGAGAAAAACTGTTTTTT.

The chain combines TRBV7-9 with TRBJ1-1, with D possibly matching TRBD1 (6 bases). CDR3 size: 15 residues. Germline lookup yields CDR1 SEHNR and CDR2 FQNEAQ (reference sequence). Trimming stripped 0 bases from V and 4 bases from J, with 12 bases between. The CDR3 loop reads CASSLAREGGTEAFF. The CDR3 DNA reads TGTGCCAGCAGCTTAGCCCGGGAGGGGGGCACTGAAGCTTTCTTT.

The chain links TRBV4-1 to TRBJ1-1; D is possibly TRBD1 (6 bases). This CDR3 region has 14 residues. V was clipped by 6 bases and J by 2 bases, with 13 bases between them. Germline lookup yields CDR1 MGHRA and CDR2 YSYEKL. The CDR3 DNA reads as TGCGCCAGCAGTCCGGGACACACAAACACTGAAGCTTTCTTT. This translates into CASSPGHTNTEAFF.

In DNA, the CDR3 is TGTGCCAGTAGTATAACGGCTCCGGAGGGCACTGAAGCTTTCTTT. Translated, it gives CASSITAPEGTEAFF. J is TRBJ1-1 and V is TRBV19; D not resolved. The CDR3 extends over 15 amino acids. Trimming stripped 2 bases from V and 4 bases from J, with 14 bases between. Germline V gene data show CDR1 as LNHDA and CDR2 as SQIVND (reference sequence). The whole variable domain, remainder taken from reference TRBV19 and TRBJ1-1, is DGGITQSPKYLFRKEGQNVTLSCEQNLNHDAMYWYRQDPGQGLRLIYYSQIVNDFQKGDIAEGYSVSREKKESFPLTVTSAQKNPTAFYLCASSITAPEGTEAFFGQGTRLTVV.

The chain couples TRBV4-1 to TRBJ1-4; TRBD1 aligns across 11 bases. V lost 3 bases to trimming and J lost 6 bases; unmatched junction nucleotides: 12. Germline V gene sequence: CDR1 MGHRA, CDR2 YSYEKL. The CDR3 extends over 18 amino acids. The CDR3 spells CASSHLRTGGLMDEKLFF. In nucleotides, the CDR3 is TGCGCCAGCAGCCACCTCAGGACAGGGGGCCTCATGGATGAAAAACTGTTTTTT.

The genes are TRBV11-2 and TRBJ2-1, with 9 nucleotides matching TRBD2. The CDR3 extends over 14 amino acids. The trim removed 5 bases at V and 10 bases at J, leaving 9 bases unmatched. CDR1 is SGHAT and CDR2 is FQNNGV in the germline V gene. DNA for the CDR3: TGTGCCAGCAGCCCGCTAGCGGGGCCTTCGGAGCAGTTCTTC. Its translation: CASSPLAGPSEQFF.

The rearrangement links TRBV30 to TRBJ1-1; possibly TRBD1 for D (5 bases). Deletions cut 2 bases from V and 6 bases from J, with 13 bases between. This CDR3 is 13 amino acids long. Germline CDR1 and CDR2: GTSNPN and SVGIG (reference sequence). The CDR3 region is CAWSRRGGPEAFF. In DNA, the CDR3 is TGTGCCTGGAGTAGAAGGGGCGGGCCTGAAGCTTTCTTT.

The rearrangement uses TRBV15 and TRBJ2-2; D not resolved. The CDR3 is 14 amino acids. CDR1 is LNHNV and CDR2 is YYDKDF in the germline V gene (reference sequence). V was trimmed by 6 bases and J by 0 bases, leaving 8 bases between them. DNA for the CDR3: TGTGCCACCAGGAAACCTCCGAACACCGGGGAGCTGTTTTTT. Translation gives CATRKPPNTGELFF.

This sequence joins TRBV28 and TRBJ1-2; 12 positions match TRBD1. CDR1 is MDHEN and CDR2 is SYDVKM in the germline V gene. J gave up 4 bases and V 3 bases, and 12 bases lay outside the gene matches. This CDR3 spans 18 amino acids. The CDR3 region is CASSLPRDRGPGGYGYTF. DNA of the CDR3: TGTGCCAGCAGTTTGCCAAGGGACAGGGGGCCCGGAGGCTATGGCTACACCTTC.

Sample share makes this clone medium-sized (0.01 to 0.1%). The rearrangement joins TRBV5-6 to TRBJ1-4; a possible D gene is TRBD2 (5 bases). The better agreement between TRBJ2-2 and the DNA end casts doubt on the J call. Germline lookup yields CDR1 SGHDT and CDR2 YYEEEE. The CDR3 sequence is 11 residues long. CDR3 loop: CASSWGVELFF. The DNA of the CDR3 is TGTGCCAGCAGCTGGGGAGTGGAGCTGTTTTTT.

V and J are TRBV19 and TRBJ1-1, with TRBD1 identical over 8 bases. Germline values: CDR1 LNHDA, CDR2 SQIVND (reference sequence). CDR3 length: 15 amino acids. V dropped 5 bases and J dropped 4; count of bases not matched to a gene: 9. In DNA form, the CDR3 reads TGTGCCAGTAGTGCGACAGGGGTGGTAAGCACTGAAGCTTTCTTT. Its protein product is CASSATGVVSTEAFF.

The chain combines TRBV28 with TRBJ2-5, with D tentatively TRBD2 (5 bases). Judging by the DNA end, TRBJ2-7 fits better; the J call may be wrong. This CDR3 spans 11 amino acids. Germline values: CDR1 MDHEN, CDR2 SYDVKM. The DNA for the CDR3 is TGTGCCAGCAGTTGGGCGGGCGAGCAGTACTTC. It codes for CASSWAGEQYF.

The chain employs TRBV19 and TRBJ2-4, with D perhaps assigned TRBD1 or TRBD2 (5 bases each). CDR1 and CDR2 (germline): LNHDA, SQIVND (reference sequence). The germline V and J ends were trimmed by 3 bases and 0 bases, with 6 bases remaining between them. The CDR3 is 14 amino acids. The CDR3 nucleotides are TGTGCCAGTAGTATCGGGACAGCCAAAAACATTCAGTACTTC. The encoded protein is CASSIGTAKNIQYF.

In DNA, the CDR3 is TGTGCCAGTAGCTGGACTGATCAAGAGACCCAGTACTTC. Amino acid sequence: CASSWTDQETQYF. The chain uses TRBV19 and TRBJ2-5, with a weak D call TRBD2 (5 bases). The CDR3 contains 13 residues. Germline CDR1 LNHDA, CDR2 SQIVND (reference sequence). V shed 6 bases and J shed 2 bases, with 10 bases lying between them.

The chain employs TRBV18 and TRBJ2-3; D remains unclear. Trimming removed 3 bases at V and 2 bases at J, with 21 bases between. Germline-derived CDR1 and CDR2 are KGHSH and LQKENI. This CDR3 has 18 residues. The CDR3 region has the DNA TGTGCCAGCTCACCGGACGCCGACGGACGCGGAAACACAGATACGCAGTATTTT. The encoded protein is CASSPDADGRGNTDTQYF. The complete variable domain, with remaining parts taken from reference TRBV18 and TRBJ2-3, reads NAGVMQNPRHLVRRRGQEARLRCSPMKGHSHVYWYRQLPEEGLKFMVYLQKENIIDESGMPKERFSAEFPKEGPSILRIQQVVRGDSAAYFCASSPDADGRGNTDTQYFGPGTRLTVL.

This clone was recorded once. The rearrangement uses TRBV10-2 and TRBJ2-1; 8 bases fit TRBD1. Germline values: CDR1 WSHSY, CDR2 SAAADI. The CDR3 has 14 residues. Germline trimming cut 4 bases from V and 7 bases from J; bases unmatched to any gene: 6. Here the CDR3 reads CASSVPQGANEQFF. For the CDR3, the DNA is TGCGCCAGCAGTGTCCCGCAGGGGGCTAATGAGCAGTTCTTC.

This clone is labeled as large. The gene calls are TRBV5-4 and TRBJ1-4, with D possibly being TRBD1 (6 bases). The CDR3 has 15 residues. Germline CDR1 is SGHNT and CDR2 is YYREEE (reference sequence). Trimming removed 5 bases from V and 4 bases from J, with 15 bases in between. The CDR3 nucleotides read TGTGCCAGCAGTCCGGGACACGGGGGTAATGAAAAACTGTTTTTT. It encodes CASSPGHGGNEKLFF.

This chain joins TRBV7-8 and TRBJ2-7; D gene ambiguous. This CDR3 is 15 amino acids long. Germline-derived CDR1 and CDR2 are SGHVS and FQNEAQ. V shed 2 bases and J shed 0 bases, with 11 bases lying between them. The CDR3 spells CASSLPPGSSYEQYF. The CDR3 DNA reads TGTGCCAGCAGCTTACCCCCTGGGTCCTCCTACGAGCAGTACTTC.

This rearrangement joins TRBV27 to TRBJ2-5; D possibly uses TRBD1 or TRBD2 (6 bases each). V lost 2 bases and J lost 5, with 15 bases in between. CDR3 length equals 15 residues. Looked up from germline, CDR1 is MNHEY and CDR2 is SMNVEV (reference sequence). In nucleotides, the CDR3 is TGTGCCAGCAGTTTAATGGGGGGCGTCGGGGAGACCCAGTACTTC. Its translation: CASSLMGGVGETQYF.

The CDR3 bases are TGTGCCAGCAGTGGCGGGACCCCCTACGAGCAGTACTTC. Translation gives CASSGGTPYEQYF. The chain is built from TRBV7-8 and TRBJ2-7; TRBD2 is a possible D gene (6 bases). V was trimmed by 6 bases and J by 2 bases, leaving 11 bases between them. The CDR3 has 13 residues. Germline CDR1 is SGHVS and CDR2 is FQNEAQ.

A few counts support this clone. The chain combines TRBV7-6 with TRBJ1-1; the D gene is possibly TRBD1 (5 bases). The germline V and J ends were trimmed by 5 bases and 4 bases, with 17 bases remaining between them. The germline V gene has CDR1 SGHVS and CDR2 FNYEAQ. The CDR3 has 15 amino acids. The DNA of the CDR3 is TGTGCCAGCAGCCCAACTGGGGACGCGGGCACTGAAGCTTTCTTT. It specifies CASSPTGDAGTEAFF.

The chain recombines TRBV21-1 with TRBJ2-7; the table's D call of TRBD1 was not tested on the DNA. TRBV21-1 is classified as a pseudogene. The CDR3 is made up of 20 amino acids. The CDR3 nucleotides are TGTGCCAGCAGCCCTCTTTTCCCTTCTCTCCATCCCAGGGGCCCGGACGAGCAGTACTTC. As protein: CASSPLFPSLHPRGPDEQYF.

The table lists this clone with a count of one. The V and J genes are TRBV4-1 and TRBJ1-5; D remains ambiguous. Trimming pared 0 bases from V and 6 bases from J, leaving 6 bases between. Per the germline V gene, CDR1 is MGHRA and CDR2 is YSYEKL. There are 13 residues in the CDR3. CDR3 sequence: CASSQDLAQPQHF. Here the CDR3 DNA reads TGCGCCAGCAGCCAAGATCTGGCTCAGCCCCAGCATTTT.

The chain recombines TRBV4-1 with TRBJ2-7; possibly TRBD1 or TRBD2 for D (5 bases each). The V end was cut by 2 bases, the J end by 0 bases, with 11 bases between. Germline loops: CDR1 MGHRA, CDR2 YSYEKL. The CDR3 consists of 15 residues. The CDR3 here is CASSQLTGLSYEQYF. CDR3 DNA sequence: TGCGCCAGCAGCCAACTCACAGGACTCTCCTACGAGCAGTACTTC.

Sample share makes this clone medium-sized. The chain uses TRBV11-2 and TRBJ2-7; 9 nucleotides align to TRBD2. The CDR3 consists of 16 residues. Trimming at V came to 5 bases and at J to 0 bases, leaving 8 bases not matched to a gene. CDR1 and CDR2 from the germline V gene are SGHAT and FQNNGV. In DNA form, the CDR3 reads TGTGCCAGCAGCCCAGGGGCTAGCGGGGACTCCTACGAGCAGTACTTC. Amino acid sequence: CASSPGASGDSYEQYF.

The chain links TRBV6-5 to TRBJ1-1, with D unresolved. The CDR3 covers 13 residues. The V gene lost 6 bases and the J gene lost 2 bases, with 10 bases spanning the gap. Germline assignment: CDR1 MNHEY and CDR2 SVGAGI. CDR3 region: CASSLSSNTEAFF. The CDR3 DNA follows: TGTGCCAGCAGCCTAAGCAGCAACACTGAAGCTTTCTTT.

The CDR3, as DNA: TGTGCCAGCAGTGAAGAGAGGGGTCCCTCCTACAATGAGCAGTTCTTC. This translates into CASSEERGPSYNEQFF. This chain uses TRBV6-1 with TRBJ2-1; the D gene could be TRBD1 or TRBD2 (5 bases each). Trimming took off 1 base at V and 0 bases at J, with 10 bases between the two ends. Germline values: CDR1 MNHNS, CDR2 SASEGT. The CDR3 is 16 residues long.

This clone was observed a few times. This rearrangement joins TRBV20-1 to TRBJ1-1, with D possibly matching TRBD1 (6 bases). The V gene lost 6 bases and the J gene lost 9 bases, with 14 bases spanning the gap. The germline V gene has CDR1 DFQATT and CDR2 SNEGSKA (reference sequence). CDR3 length: 11 residues. The DNA of the CDR3 is TGCAGTGCCCATTTGGACAGCCAAGCTTTCTTT. Protein product: CSAHLDSQAFF.

With respect to this clone: This sequence may be a read error, since a much larger clone differs from it by one base. This sample also contains other DNA sequences that code for the same CDR3. The V call is TRBV25-1, the J call TRBJ1-3; D not resolved. The CDR3 is 12 residues long. CDR1 and CDR2 from the germline V gene are MGHDK and SYGVNS. The V gene lost 8 bases and the J gene lost 0 bases, with 5 bases spanning the gap. This CDR3 is CASGISGNTIYF. The CDR3 coding sequence is TGTGCCAGCGGAATCTCTGGAAACACCATATATTTT.

This clone is a singleton in its sample. CDR3 DNA sequence: TGTGCCAGCACATATGGACTGTCAACAGATACGCAGTATTTT. It encodes CASTYGLSTDTQYF. The chain employs TRBV2 and TRBJ2-3, with D tentatively TRBD2 (5 bases). The CDR3 is 14 residues long. V lost 7 bases and J 3 bases, leaving 14 bases between the germline ends. Germline V gene sequence: CDR1 SNHLY, CDR2 FYNNEI.